These T cell receptor beta chains were read from a single sample in a study of beta chain features in type 1 diabetes. This table comes from immunoSEQ multiplex PCR, and its TCRdb copy is limited to in-frame clones, with some not included. The table includes roughly 700,000 clones, 13% detected once. The sample comprised naive CD4+ T cells from blood. The receptor source for this set is a man younger than 30 with type 1 diabetes. Each CDR3 is given with its conserved first and last residue. The D gene is left open where the match is weak. The size of a clone is reported for some rows only, either as once, few or many, or as a class for expanded clones.

d_gene: TRBD1
j_gene: TRBJ1-1
abundance: few
v_gene: TRBV7-6
CDR3aa: CASSWGQGRGDTEAFF
CDR3nt: TGTGCCAGCAGCTGGGGACAGGGGAGGGGTGACACTGAAGCTTTCTTT

d_gene: .
j_gene: TRBJ1-1
abundance: .
v_gene: TRBV6-6
CDR3aa: CASITPRAPPEAFF
CDR3nt: TGTGCCAGCATCACGCCCAGGGCTCCCCCTGAAGCTTTCTTT

d_gene: .
j_gene: TRBJ2-3
abundance: few
v_gene: TRBV30
CDR3aa: CAWSVGALSQYF
CDR3nt: TGTGCCTGGAGTGTGGGGGCCCTGAGTCAGTATTTT

d_gene: .
j_gene: TRBJ2-1
abundance: .
v_gene: TRBV2
CDR3aa: CASSDRAGSYNEQFF
CDR3nt: TGTGCCAGCAGTGACAGGGCTGGGTCCTACAATGAGCAGTTCTTC

d_gene: TRBD1
j_gene: TRBJ1-5
abundance: few
v_gene: TRBV25-1
CDR3aa: CASRQGNQPQHF
CDR3nt: TGTGCCAGCAGACAGGGGAATCAGCCCCAGCATTTT

d_gene: .
j_gene: TRBJ2-1
abundance: .
v_gene: TRBV11-2
CDR3aa: CASSLRQVGGFSYNEQFF
CDR3nt: TGTGCCAGCAGCTTGCGACAGGTAGGGGGATTCTCCTACAATGAGCAGTTCTTC

d_gene: .
j_gene: TRBJ1-1
abundance: few
v_gene: TRBV27
CDR3aa: CASSSTILQGAEAFF
CDR3nt: TGTGCCAGCAGCTCTACTATCTTACAGGGCGCTGAAGCTTTCTTT

d_gene: .
j_gene: TRBJ1-5
abundance: few
v_gene: TRBV19
CDR3aa: CASSSTEGNQPQHF
CDR3nt: TGTGCCAGCTCCTCAACGGAGGGAAATCAGCCCCAGCATTTT

d_gene: TRBD1
j_gene: TRBJ1-2
abundance: .
v_gene: TRBV4-1
CDR3aa: CASSPSTGESYGYTF
CDR3nt: TGCGCCAGCAGCCCGTCGACAGGGGAATCCTATGGCTACACCTTC

d_gene: .
j_gene: TRBJ2-3
abundance: .
v_gene: TRBV6-5
CDR3aa: CASSIGRFTDTQYF
CDR3nt: TGTGCCAGCAGTATTGGGAGATTCACAGATACGCAGTATTTT

d_gene: TRBD1
j_gene: TRBJ1-5
abundance: few
v_gene: TRBV5-1
CDR3aa: CASSPGQGFPQHF
CDR3nt: TGCGCCAGCAGCCCGGGACAGGGGTTTCCCCAGCATTTT

d_gene: .
j_gene: TRBJ1-2
abundance: .
v_gene: TRBV6-1
CDR3aa: CASLSTGAARVYTF
CDR3nt: TGTGCCAGCCTTAGTACGGGGGCCGCACGTGTCTACACCTTC

d_gene: .
j_gene: TRBJ2-1
abundance: few
v_gene: TRBV28
CDR3aa: CASSLDGGGRWDNEQFF
CDR3nt: TGTGCCAGCAGTTTAGACGGAGGTGGACGTTGGGACAATGAGCAGTTCTTC

d_gene: TRBD2
j_gene: TRBJ2-1
abundance: few
v_gene: TRBV7-6
CDR3aa: CASSSQPGLATYNEQFF
CDR3nt: TGTGCCAGCAGCTCCCAACCGGGACTAGCGACCTACAATGAGCAGTTCTTC

d_gene: .
j_gene: TRBJ1-6
abundance: few
v_gene: TRBV7-9
CDR3aa: CASSLVGASGSLHF
CDR3nt: TGTGCCAGCAGCTTAGTGGGGGCCAGTGGGTCCCTCCACTTT

d_gene: TRBD1
j_gene: TRBJ2-5
abundance: .
v_gene: TRBV4-1
CDR3aa: CASSQGQGGETQYF
CDR3nt: TGCGCCAGCAGCCAAGGACAGGGGGGAGAGACCCAGTACTTC

d_gene: .
j_gene: TRBJ1-1
abundance: few
v_gene: TRBV29-1
CDR3aa: CSGQRANTEAFF
CDR3nt: TGCAGCGGGCAGAGGGCCAACACTGAAGCTTTCTTT

d_gene: .
j_gene: TRBJ2-1
abundance: .
v_gene: TRBV12-5
CDR3aa: CASGVAHEQFF
CDR3nt: TGTGCTAGTGGGGTTGCCCATGAGCAGTTCTTC

d_gene: TRBD1
j_gene: TRBJ2-5
abundance: few
v_gene: TRBV4-2
CDR3aa: CASSPRTGTIETQYF
CDR3nt: TGTGCCAGCAGCCCCCGGACAGGGACGATAGAGACCCAGTACTTC

d_gene: TRBD2
j_gene: TRBJ2-3
abundance: .
v_gene: TRBV30
CDR3aa: CAWSSLAGSTDTQYF
CDR3nt: TGTGCCTGGAGTTCCCTAGCGGGTTCGACAGATACGCAGTATTTT

d_gene: .
j_gene: TRBJ1-4
abundance: .
v_gene: TRBV5-1
CDR3aa: CASSPGATAGANEKLFF
CDR3nt: TGCGCCAGCAGCCCAGGGGCGACGGCAGGGGCTAATGAAAAACTGTTTTTT

d_gene: .
j_gene: TRBJ2-5
abundance: .
v_gene: TRBV30
CDR3aa: CAWSTRETQYF
CDR3nt: TGTGCCTGGAGTACGAGAGAGACCCAGTACTTC

d_gene: .
j_gene: TRBJ1-1
abundance: .
v_gene: TRBV9
CDR3aa: CASSVTTGNTEAFF
CDR3nt: TGTGCCAGCAGCGTGACGACAGGGAACACTGAAGCTTTCTTT

d_gene: TRBD1
j_gene: TRBJ2-1
abundance: few
v_gene: TRBV28
CDR3aa: CASSFGGQGYNEQFF
CDR3nt: TGTGCCAGCAGTTTTGGAGGACAGGGCTACAATGAGCAGTTCTTC

d_gene: .
j_gene: TRBJ2-7
abundance: .
v_gene: TRBV19
CDR3aa: CASSNKGTYEQYF
CDR3nt: TGTGCCAGTAGTAACAAAGGAACCTACGAGCAGTACTTC

d_gene: .
j_gene: TRBJ2-7
abundance: .
v_gene: TRBV10-3
CDR3aa: CAISEQTLQYF
CDR3nt: TGTGCCATCAGTGAGCAGACTCTTCAGTACTTC

d_gene: .
j_gene: TRBJ1-2
abundance: .
v_gene: TRBV20-1
CDR3aa: CSARTSGYTF
CDR3nt: TGCAGTGCTAGAACCTCGGGCTACACCTTC

d_gene: TRBD1
j_gene: TRBJ2-2
abundance: few
v_gene: TRBV5-6
CDR3aa: CASSLAKDRGRSTGELFF
CDR3nt: TGTGCCAGCAGCTTGGCCAAGGACAGGGGAAGGTCCACCGGGGAGCTGTTTTTT

d_gene: TRBD1
j_gene: TRBJ2-5
abundance: .
v_gene: TRBV5-1
CDR3aa: CASSRRQGTQETQYF
CDR3nt: TGCGCCAGCAGCCGCCGACAGGGGACCCAAGAGACCCAGTACTTC

d_gene: TRBD2
j_gene: TRBJ2-3
abundance: .
v_gene: TRBV19
CDR3aa: CASSTPPGAGATDTQYF
CDR3nt: TGTGCCAGTAGCACTCCCCCAGGAGCGGGGGCCACAGATACGCAGTATTTT

d_gene: .
j_gene: TRBJ1-1
abundance: .
v_gene: TRBV30
CDR3aa: CAGMKRSTEAFF
CDR3nt: TGTGCGGGGATGAAGAGAAGCACTGAAGCTTTCTTT

d_gene: .
j_gene: TRBJ2-3
abundance: few
v_gene: TRBV5-1
CDR3aa: CASSAGTSATDTQYF
CDR3nt: TGCGCCAGCAGCGCCGGGACTTCAGCCACAGATACGCAGTATTTT

d_gene: TRBD2
j_gene: TRBJ2-3
abundance: .
v_gene: TRBV9
CDR3aa: CASSVSGSTDTQYF
CDR3nt: TGTGCCAGCAGCGTTAGCGGGAGCACAGATACGCAGTATTTT

d_gene: TRBD1
j_gene: TRBJ1-2
abundance: few
v_gene: TRBV28
CDR3aa: CASSAGTADKDGYTF
CDR3nt: TGTGCCAGCAGTGCTGGGACAGCCGACAAGGATGGCTACACCTTC

d_gene: TRBD1
j_gene: TRBJ2-1
abundance: few
v_gene: TRBV30
CDR3aa: CATRGQGYNEQFF
CDR3nt: TGTGCCACTAGGGGACAGGGTTACAATGAGCAGTTCTTC

d_gene: TRBD2
j_gene: TRBJ2-1
abundance: few
v_gene: TRBV5-1
CDR3aa: CASSAREGRNEQFF
CDR3nt: TGCGCCAGCAGCGCGAGGGAGGGAAGGAATGAGCAGTTCTTC

d_gene: .
j_gene: TRBJ2-2
abundance: few
v_gene: TRBV5-1
CDR3aa: CASSGDNTGELFF
CDR3nt: TGCGCCAGCAGCGGCGACAACACCGGGGAGCTGTTTTTT

d_gene: .
j_gene: TRBJ1-3
abundance: .
v_gene: TRBV9
CDR3aa: CASSERPSGNTIYF
CDR3nt: TGTGCCAGCAGCGAGAGGCCGTCCGGAAACACCATATATTTT

d_gene: TRBD2
j_gene: TRBJ2-4
abundance: few
v_gene: TRBV29-1
CDR3aa: CSVLLAGYGNIQYF
CDR3nt: TGCAGCGTTCTTTTAGCGGGGTACGGAAACATTCAGTACTTC

d_gene: .
j_gene: TRBJ1-4
abundance: few
v_gene: TRBV5-1
CDR3aa: CASSLGGADEKLFF
CDR3nt: TGCGCCAGCAGCTTGGGAGGGGCGGATGAAAAACTGTTTTTT

d_gene: .
j_gene: TRBJ1-2
abundance: .
v_gene: TRBV2
CDR3aa: CASSARRQANYGYTF
CDR3nt: TGTGCCAGCAGCGCAAGAAGACAGGCAAACTATGGCTACACCTTC

d_gene: TRBD1
j_gene: TRBJ2-1
abundance: .
v_gene: TRBV18
CDR3aa: CASSGQGRDNEQFF
CDR3nt: TGTGCCAGCTCCGGACAGGGTCGGGACAATGAGCAGTTCTTC

d_gene: TRBD1
j_gene: TRBJ2-1
abundance: few
v_gene: TRBV14
CDR3aa: CASSRGQGWDEQFF
CDR3nt: TGTGCCAGCAGCCGAGGACAGGGGTGGGATGAGCAGTTCTTC

d_gene: .
j_gene: TRBJ2-7
abundance: few
v_gene: TRBV29-1
CDR3aa: CTMRPDTYEQYF
CDR3nt: TGCACCATGCGTCCCGATACCTACGAGCAGTACTTC

d_gene: .
j_gene: TRBJ2-5
abundance: .
v_gene: TRBV5-1
CDR3aa: CASSPAGRLLGETQYF
CDR3nt: TGCGCCAGCAGCCCGGCAGGGCGGCTCCTTGGGGAGACCCAGTACTTC